What follows is one TCR beta chain and its context. The antigen is not known. This record comes from a study of vaccination and CD4 T cells after COVID-19. For the study at large: There were six male and four female convalescents, and two of them were Hispanic. Collection of post-vaccine samples followed dose two by a median about 75 days, spanning a range of 14 to 241. General study points: SARS-CoV-2-reactive clonotypes rose nonsignificantly, with the median going from around 20 to 38.

The germline V gene has CDR1 SGHRS and CDR2 YFSETQ. J lost 2 bases, V lost 5 bases, and 7 bases had no gene match. The CDR3 loop spans 16 amino acids. TCRdb processed the PCR reads anew with MiXCR; each CDR3 protein has one entry. In the table there are approximately 20,000 distinct CDR3 sequences, 50% to 75% of which are singletons. The chain is built from TRBV5-1 and TRBJ1-5, with 10 bases matching TRBD1. The sequence was collected from a human donor who had recovered from COVID-19. The source was CD4+ T cells from blood, collected after SARS-CoV-2 vaccination. The CDR3 region has the DNA TGCGCCAGCAGGACAGGGGGCGCGTCGCGCAATCAGCCCCAGCATTTT. Translating it yields CASRTGGASRNQPQHF.